This section outlines one TCR beta chain sequence together with its context. Its antigen is not identified. Only CD45RO-negative cells positively selected for CCR7 counted as naive CD8 cells, so terminally differentiated effector memory CD45RA+ cells were excluded. Assay used: immunoSEQ multiplex PCR; TCRdb lists only in-frame clones, some missing. This sample has about 580,000 clones; roughly 98% occur once, and the top ten carry approximately 0.33%. These data originate in a study of shared clonotypes between healthy human individuals. Study overall: The donor pool was made up of a couple of women and a few men aged 18 to 49.

Regarding the study as a whole: Against clonotypes common to all four donors, non-shared ones had lower generation probabilities. As a rule, naive subsets had a larger estimated richness than memory subsets. The naive CD4 repertoires of a handful of donors were compared, and about 5% of clonotypes were shared.

Germline assignment: CDR1 MNHEY and CDR2 SVGAGI. The CDR3 contains 16 residues. V dropped 4 bases and J dropped 2; count of bases not matched to a gene: 8. This chain joins TRBV6-5 and TRBJ2-3; 8 nucleotides agree with TRBD2. The TCR sequence derives from a man between 25 and 39 years old in good health. The sequencing sample was made of naive CD8+ T cells sorted from blood. DNA of the CDR3: TGTGCCAGCAGTTCGGGGGGGAGGGCCCTCACAGATACGCAGTATTTT. This translates into CASSSGGRALTDTQYF.